The present TCR beta chain was sequenced within a study of blood T cell repertoires in COVID-19. Study context: From the United States, Italy and Spain came samples of acute and convalescent COVID-19. PBMCs, B-cell-depleted T cells, or T cells were the source of the cDNA or gDNA that made up the material.

In the source study's methods: Estimation of nucleated cell counts relied on the amplification of reference gene primers. Sequenced by immunoSEQ multiplex PCR; TCRdb stores in-frame clones only, minus some. V and J calls and clone size follow that table, whereas D and trimming were derived from the DNA. Of some 130,000 clones in the sample, 88% were seen once. The sample taken for sequencing was peripheral blood. The TCR originated in a man between 65 and 79 years old with active COVID-19.

CDR3 in amino acids: CASSVHEGDGYEQYF. CDR3 DNA: TGTGCCAGCAGCGTACATGAGGGAGACGGCTACGAGCAGTACTTC. The chain couples TRBV9 to TRBJ2-7, with D possibly being TRBD2 (5 bases). Deletions cut 1 base from V and 3 bases from J, with 14 bases between. The CDR3 runs 15 residues. Germline-derived CDR1 and CDR2 are SGDLS and YYNGEE.